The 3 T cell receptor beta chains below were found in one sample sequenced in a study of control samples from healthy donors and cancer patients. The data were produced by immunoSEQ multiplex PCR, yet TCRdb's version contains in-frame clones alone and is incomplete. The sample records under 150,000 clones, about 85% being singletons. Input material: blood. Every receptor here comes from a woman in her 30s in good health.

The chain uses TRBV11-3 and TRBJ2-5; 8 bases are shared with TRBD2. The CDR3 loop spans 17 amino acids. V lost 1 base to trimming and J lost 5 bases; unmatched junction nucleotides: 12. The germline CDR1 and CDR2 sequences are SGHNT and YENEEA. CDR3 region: CASSLGRAGETRETQYF. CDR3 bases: TGTGCCAGCAGCTTAGGACGAGCGGGAGAAACGAGGGAGACCCAGTACTTC.

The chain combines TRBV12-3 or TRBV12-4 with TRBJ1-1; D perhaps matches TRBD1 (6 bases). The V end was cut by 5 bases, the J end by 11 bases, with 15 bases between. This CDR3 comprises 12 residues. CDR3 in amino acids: CASSLQGARAFF. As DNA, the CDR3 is TGTGCCAGCAGTCTACAGGGAGCTAGGGCTTTCTTT.

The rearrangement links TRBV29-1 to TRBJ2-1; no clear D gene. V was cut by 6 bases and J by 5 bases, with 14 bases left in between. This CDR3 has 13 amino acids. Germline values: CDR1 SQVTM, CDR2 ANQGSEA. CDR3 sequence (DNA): TGCAGCGTCAACGTAGCTACTAACAATGAGCAGTTCTTC. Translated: CSVNVATNNEQFF.